A single sample gave rise to the 26 T cell receptor beta chains below, sequenced in a study of blood T cell repertoires in COVID-19. Libraries were prepared by immunoSEQ multiplex PCR; TCRdb keeps only in-frame clonotypes and omits some of them. This repertoire shows roughly 200,000 clones, about 83% found once; its top ten account for about 9.6%. Input material: PBMCs or T cells enriched from blood (not recorded which). Every receptor here comes from a woman aged 25 to 45 who had recovered from COVID-19.

The chain joins TRBV4-1 to TRBJ1-1; D gene unclear. V was trimmed by 2 bases and J by 3 bases, leaving 10 bases between them. This CDR3 has 14 amino acids. From germline, CDR1 is MGHRA and CDR2 YSYEKL. The DNA of the CDR3 is TGCGCCAGCAGCCAAATTGATACGGACACTGAAGCTTTCTTT. Its translation: CASSQIDTDTEAFF.

This chain joins TRBV28 and TRBJ2-7; 10 nucleotides agree with TRBD2. Germline lookup yields CDR1 MDHEN and CDR2 SYDVKM. Trimming at V came to 4 bases and at J to 2 bases, leaving 2 bases not matched to a gene. The CDR3 loop spans 14 amino acids. CDR3 in amino acids: CASSSLAGAYEQYF. The DNA of the CDR3 is TGTGCCAGCAGTTCGCTAGCGGGAGCCTACGAGCAGTACTTC.

V usage is TRBV7-2 and J usage is TRBJ1-5; 9 nucleotides align to TRBD1. Germline V gene data show CDR1 as SGHTA and CDR2 as FQGNSA. Trimming at V came to 4 bases and at J to 13 bases, leaving 14 bases not matched to a gene. The CDR3 extends over 15 amino acids. CDR3 residues: CASSSGQGTINRQHF. CDR3 nucleotides: TGTGCCAGCAGCTCAGGACAGGGGACAATCAACCGACAGCATTTT.

The chain links TRBV11-2 to TRBJ2-1; maybe TRBD2 (5 bases). Germline lookup yields CDR1 SGHAT and CDR2 FQNNGV. CDR3 length: 16 residues. The V end was cut by 8 bases, the J end by 3 bases, with 20 bases between. The CDR3 sequence is CASARSGSGYYNEQFF. The CDR3 DNA is TGTGCCAGCGCCCGGTCGGGGTCCGGTTACTACAATGAGCAGTTCTTC.

The chain carries TRBV27 and TRBJ2-7, with D maybe TRBD1 (5 bases). V gave up 6 bases and J gave up 4 bases, with 22 bases separating them. The V gene's germline CDR1 is MNHEY and CDR2 SMNVEV (reference sequence). This CDR3 contains 16 residues. The CDR3 bases are TGTGCCAGCAGGGTCACAGGCGCAGGCGCTAGGTACGAGCAGTACTTC. Its translation: CASRVTGAGARYEQYF.

J is TRBJ2-7 and V is TRBV6-5, with TRBD1 matching over 7 bases. CDR3 length: 15 residues. From germline, CDR1 is MNHEY and CDR2 SVGAGI. V was pared by 3 bases and J by 0 bases, with 5 bases of the junction left unmatched. CDR3 DNA sequence: TGTGCCAGCAGTTATTTCCGGGACAGCTCCTACGAGCAGTACTTC. It is translated as CASSYFRDSSYEQYF.

This chain links TRBV28 with TRBJ1-6; no reliable D call. This CDR3 is 15 amino acids long. From germline, CDR1 is MDHEN and CDR2 SYDVKM. V was cut by 6 bases and J by 10 bases, with 19 bases left in between. In DNA form, the CDR3 reads TGTGCCAGCAGGAACCGGGTTACGGTTTTGTCACCCCTCCACTTT. Protein: CASRNRVTVLSPLHF. The variable domain in full, with the rest retrieved from reference TRBV28 and TRBJ1-6, is DVKVTQSSRYLVKRTGEKVFLECVQDMDHENMFWYRQDPGLGLRLIYFSYDVKMKEKGDIPEGYSVSREKKERFSLILESASTNQTSMYLCASRNRVTVLSPLHFGNGTRLTVT.

This clone was counted between two and nine times. The chain links TRBV7-8 to TRBJ2-7, with 10 bases that match TRBD1. The CDR3 has 17 amino acids. V shed 6 bases and J 3 bases; nucleotides not matched to a gene: 14. Germline V gene lookup returns CDR1 SGHVS and CDR2 FQNEAQ. CDR3 protein: CASSSRSGQGDGYEQYF. Here the CDR3 DNA reads TGTGCCAGCAGTTCCCGCTCTGGACAGGGGGATGGCTACGAGCAGTACTTC.

This clone occurred a few times. CDR3: CASSQTHQGTGELFF. The CDR3 DNA reads as TGTGCCAGCAGCCAGACCCACCAGGGTACCGGGGAGCTGTTTTTT. The chain couples TRBV14 to TRBJ2-2, with D possibly TRBD1 on 5 matching bases. The CDR3 consists of 15 residues. From germline, CDR1 is SGHDN and CDR2 FVKESK. V was shortened by 3 bases and J by 5 bases, with 13 bases between the two germline ends.

V and J are TRBV6-5 and TRBJ1-2; TRBD1 might be the D (5 bases). V was cut by 2 bases and J by 5 bases, with 12 bases left in between. Germline V gene sequence: CDR1 MNHEY, CDR2 SVGAGI. The CDR3 spans 14 residues. The chain's CDR3 is CASSYGGVGYGYTF. In DNA form, the CDR3 reads TGTGCCAGCAGTTACGGAGGGGTGGGGTATGGCTACACCTTC.

The rearrangement links TRBV15 to TRBJ1-5; 9 positions agree with TRBD1. Germline V CDR1 and CDR2: LNHNV, YYDKDF (reference sequence). After removal of 0 bases from V and 7 bases from J, the junction contained 10 bases not matched to a gene. CDR3 length: 17 amino acids. The CDR3 DNA is TGTGCCACCAGCAGAGATCGGGGACAGGGAATCAGGCAGCCCCAGCATTTT. It is translated as CATSRDRGQGIRQPQHF.

For this clone: The junction departs from the called germline gene at one end, perhaps through a read error. The chain uses TRBV3-1 (or the pseudogene TRBV3-2) and TRBJ1-5; 7 bases fit TRBD1. The germline CDR1 and CDR2 sequences are LGHDT and YNNKEL (reference sequence). The CDR3 has 18 amino acids. CDR3: CASSGSNDPGQSTQPQHF. The CDR3 DNA is TGTGCCAGCAGTGGGTCCAACGATCCGGGACAGAGCACTCAGCCCCAGCATTTT.

This clone was observed once. The rearrangement joins TRBV29-1 to TRBJ2-7, with TRBD2 as a possible D gene (6 bases). Per germline, CDR1 SQVTM and CDR2 ANQGSEA. V dropped 5 bases and J dropped 6 bases, with 14 bases sitting between them. The CDR3 runs to 12 residues. The chain's CDR3 is CSVKVSGVEQYF. The CDR3 bases are TGCAGCGTTAAAGTTTCGGGGGTCGAGCAGTACTTC.

This chain connects TRBV10-3 to TRBJ1-1, with D possibly TRBD1 on 5 matching bases. The germline CDR1 and CDR2 sequences are ENHRY and SYGVKD. Deletions cut 7 bases from V and 0 bases from J, with 15 bases between. The CDR3 is made up of 15 amino acids. The CDR3 DNA sequence: TGTGCCATCAAGGCCCAGGGATATATGAACACTGAAGCTTTCTTT. It codes for CAIKAQGYMNTEAFF.

This chain links TRBV28 with TRBJ2-7; 9 bases map to TRBD1. Trimming cost V 7 bases and J 4 bases; bases outside gene matches: 5. CDR1 and CDR2 from the germline V gene are MDHEN and SYDVKM. The CDR3 contains 13 residues. CDR3 coding DNA: TGTGCCAGCACAAAAGGGACAGGGTACGAGCAGTACTTC. Amino acid sequence: CASTKGTGYEQYF.

CDR3 nucleotide sequence: TGTGCCAGTAGGATCGACGGGACAGGGAGGTTTGAAAACATTCAGTACTTC. The encoded protein is CASRIDGTGRFENIQYF. The V and J genes are TRBV19 and TRBJ2-4, with 9 bases lining up with TRBD1. Germline V gene data show CDR1 as LNHDA and CDR2 as SQIVND (reference sequence). The length of the CDR3 is 17 residues. Unmatched junction bases numbered 14, after V lost 6 bases and J lost 5 bases.

The chain uses TRBV7-8 and TRBJ1-4, with a tentative D call TRBD1 (6 bases). Germline V CDR1 and CDR2: SGHVS, FQNEAQ. The CDR3 contains 17 residues. Trimming cost V 2 bases and J 3 bases, with 16 bases left between them. The CDR3 spells CASSLSRGASANEKLFF. The CDR3 DNA is TGTGCCAGCAGCTTATCCAGGGGTGCTTCGGCTAATGAAAAACTGTTTTTT.

The chain joins TRBV5-5 to TRBJ1-1; the D is unclear. Trimming cost V 0 bases and J 8 bases, with 11 bases left between them. The V gene's germline CDR1 is SGHKS and CDR2 YYEKEE (reference sequence). The CDR3 is 13 residues long. CDR3 DNA: TGTGCCAGCAGCTTGGCCCCGGGAAGAGAAGCTTTCTTT. It specifies CASSLAPGREAFF. Variable domain in full (rest from reference TRBV5-5 and TRBJ1-1): DAGVTQSPTHLIKTRGQQVTLRCSPISGHKSVSWYQQVLGQGPQFIFQYYEKEERGRGNFPDRFSARQFPNYSSELNVNALLLGDSALYLCASSLAPGREAFFGQGTRLTVV.

The V call is TRBV23-1, the J call TRBJ2-7, with D perhaps TRBD1 (6 bases). TRBV23-1 is known as an ORF, though its function is uncertain. The CDR3 runs 17 residues. V was pared by 4 bases and J by 3 bases, with 22 bases between. CDR3 protein: CASSPRTGDARGYEQYF. DNA for the CDR3: TGCGCCAGCAGTCCTAGAACCGGGGATGCCAGGGGCTACGAGCAGTACTTC.

This chain links TRBV19 with TRBJ1-5; possible D gene TRBD1, 6 bases. The CDR3 has 16 amino acids. Trimming pared 3 bases from V and 4 bases from J, leaving 16 bases between. The V gene's germline CDR1 is LNHDA and CDR2 SQIVND (reference sequence). The CDR3 loop reads CASSIGRDITNQPQHF. CDR3 nucleotide sequence: TGTGCCAGTAGTATCGGTCGGGACATAACGAATCAGCCCCAGCATTTT.

V is TRBV25-1 and J is TRBJ1-1; 7 bases are shared with TRBD1. The J segment lost 6 bases and the V segment lost 6 bases, leaving 10 bases of the junction unmatched. CDR3 length: 14 amino acids. Germline values: CDR1 MGHDK, CDR2 SYGVNS. This CDR3 reads CASRPQGETAEAFF. The CDR3 DNA reads TGTGCCAGCAGACCCCAGGGGGAAACGGCTGAAGCTTTCTTT.

This chain connects TRBV3-1 (or the pseudogene TRBV3-2) to TRBJ1-2; possible D gene TRBD1, 5 bases. V was cut by 6 bases and J by 8 bases, with 22 bases left in between. CDR1 is LGHDT, CDR2 YNNKEL, per germline (reference sequence). The CDR3 extends over 15 amino acids. CDR3 sequence (DNA): TGTGCCAGCAGTCCAAGGGATCGGGGGGATAGCGGCTACACCTTC. It specifies CASSPRDRGDSGYTF.

This clone was seen a handful of times. The genes are TRBV25-1 and TRBJ2-7, with D unclear. Trimming removed 2 bases at V and 2 bases at J, with 16 bases between. Germline values: CDR1 MGHDK, CDR2 SYGVNS. The length of the CDR3 is 16 residues. The CDR3 loop is CASSEPRGERAYEQYF. CDR3 nucleotide sequence: TGTGCCAGCAGTGAACCCCGAGGTGAACGGGCCTACGAGCAGTACTTC.

The CDR3: CASSQEGPAGGGETQYF. DNA of the CDR3: TGTGCCAGCAGCCAAGAGGGACCAGCGGGAGGAGGAGAGACCCAGTACTTC. The J gene is TRBJ2-5, the V gene TRBV4-2, with TRBD2 matching over 9 bases. The trim removed 0 bases at V and 4 bases at J, leaving 9 bases unmatched. The CDR3 length is 17 residues. CDR1 and CDR2 (germline): LGHNA, YNFKEQ.

The V gene is TRBV15, the J gene TRBJ2-6; possibly TRBD1 for D (5 bases). Between the trimmed V and J ends, which lost 1 base and 2 bases, there was a span of 15 bases. This CDR3 has 18 residues. The V gene's germline CDR1 is LNHNV and CDR2 YYDKDF (reference sequence). CDR3 sequence: CATSRGVLGRAGANVLTF. In DNA form, the CDR3 reads TGTGCCACCAGCAGAGGGGTACTGGGCAGGGCTGGGGCCAACGTCCTGACTTTC. Full variable domain (outside the CDR3, taken from reference TRBV15 and TRBJ2-6): DAMVIQNPRYQVTQFGKPVTLSCSQTLNHNVMYWYQQKSSQAPKLLFHYYDKDFNNEADTPDNFQSRRPNTSFCFLDIRSPGLGDTAMYLCATSRGVLGRAGANVLTFGAGSRLTVL.

The V and J genes are TRBV6-5 and TRBJ1-1, with no clear D. Germline CDR1 and CDR2: MNHEY and SVGAGI. CDR3 size: 15 residues. Trimming cost V 6 bases and J 1 base, with 15 bases left between them. CDR3 bases: TGTGCCAGCAGCCAATCCACGGGGAGGAACACTGAAGCTTTCTTT. It is translated as CASSQSTGRNTEAFF.